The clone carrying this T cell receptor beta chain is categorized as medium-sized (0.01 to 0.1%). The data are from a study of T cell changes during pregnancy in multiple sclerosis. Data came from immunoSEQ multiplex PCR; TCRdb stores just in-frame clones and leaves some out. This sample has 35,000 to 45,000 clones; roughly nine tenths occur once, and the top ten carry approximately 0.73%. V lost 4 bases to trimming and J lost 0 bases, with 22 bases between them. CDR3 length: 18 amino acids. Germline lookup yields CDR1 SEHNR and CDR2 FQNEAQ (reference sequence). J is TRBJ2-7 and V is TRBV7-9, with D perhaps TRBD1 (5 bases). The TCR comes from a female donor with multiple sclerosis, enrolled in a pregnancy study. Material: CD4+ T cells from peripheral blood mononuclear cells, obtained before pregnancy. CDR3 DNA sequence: TGTGCCAGCAGCTCCTTGGGGCCCGCGCGGACGGGCTCCTACGAGCAGTACTTC. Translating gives CASSSLGPARTGSYEQYF.